Shown below are 7 T cell receptor beta chains from a single sample sequenced in a study of T-cell memory formation after mild COVID-19. Via MiXCR, TCRdb re-called the 5' RACE reads, giving one row per CDR3 protein. This table holds around 260,000 distinct CDR3 sequences, about 16% found once. Input material: PBMCs or a T cell subset sorted from them (not recorded which). The receptors stem from a man aged 18 to 29 who had mild COVID-19 (a few samples of this study predate the infection). Cell type and time point are not known.

This clonotype was observed a single time. The V call is TRBV18, the J call TRBJ2-3, with 9 bases that match TRBD2. CDR1 and CDR2 (germline): KGHSH, LQKENI. The V gene end was trimmed by 3 bases and the J gene end by 3 bases; junction bases not matched to a gene: 7. The length of the CDR3 is 16 residues. This CDR3 reads CASSPPGAGGTDTQYF. CDR3 coding DNA: TGTGCCAGCTCACCCCCAGGTGCGGGGGGGACAGATACGCAGTATTTT.

V is TRBV4-3 and J is TRBJ2-3; 7 bases align to TRBD1. The J segment lost 8 bases and the V segment lost 0 bases, leaving 5 bases of the junction unmatched. The CDR3 contains 14 residues. CDR1 and CDR2 (germline): LGHNA, YSLEER. The CDR3 loop reads CASSQEQGRSTQYF. The CDR3 nucleotides read TGCGCCAGCAGCCAAGAACAGGGGAGAAGTACGCAGTATTTT.

This clonotype was seen a handful of times. The chain joins TRBV7-2 to TRBJ1-4; no clear D. The length of the CDR3 is 14 residues. Looked up from germline, CDR1 is SGHTA and CDR2 is FQGNSA. The V end lost 3 bases, the J end lost 4 bases, and 9 bases lay between the germline ends. Written as DNA, the CDR3 is TGTGCCAGCAGCTTCGCCGGGATTAATGAAAAACTGTTTTTT. It encodes CASSFAGINEKLFF.

The sample holds a few counts of this clonotype. The chain combines TRBV29-1 with TRBJ2-5; 13 bases fit TRBD2. V was pared by 4 bases and J by 3 bases, with 2 bases of the junction left unmatched. The CDR3 sequence is 14 residues long. Germline V gene lookup returns CDR1 SQVTM and CDR2 ANQGSEA. DNA of the CDR3: TGCAGCGTTGGTGGACTAGCGGGGGAAGAGACCCAGTACTTC. Encoded protein: CSVGGLAGEETQYF.

V gene TRBV19 combines with J gene TRBJ1-4; unclear D gene. This CDR3 has 13 residues. From germline, CDR1 is LNHDA and CDR2 SQIVND (reference sequence). The V and J ends lost 3 bases and 7 bases respectively, with 9 bases between them. DNA for the CDR3: TGTGCCAGTAGTATGCTGGCGCGTGAAAAACTGTTTTTT. Its protein is CASSMLAREKLFF.

This rearrangement joins TRBV11-2 to TRBJ2-5; D uncertain. The germline CDR1 and CDR2 sequences are SGHAT and FQNNGV. The CDR3 has 13 residues. The V end lost 6 bases, the J end lost 4 bases, and 12 bases lay between the germline ends. The CDR3 region is CASRSLWGETQYF. The CDR3 DNA follows: TGTGCCAGCAGATCTCTCTGGGGAGAGACCCAGTACTTC.

The J gene is TRBJ2-7, the V gene TRBV7-9; D may be TRBD1 (6 bases). The V gene lost 5 bases and the J gene lost 11 bases, with 16 bases spanning the gap. The length of the CDR3 is 12 residues. Germline CDR1 SEHNR, CDR2 FQNEAQ (reference sequence). The CDR3, as DNA: TGTGCCAGCAGCCGAGACCAGGGGAGTGAGTACGTC. The encoded protein is CASSRDQGSEYV.